A selection of T cell receptor beta chains follows, all from one sample in a study of shared clonotypes between healthy human individuals. Produced via immunoSEQ multiplex PCR; TCRdb's table is partial and in-frame only. The data show about 1 million clones, approximately 72% seen once. Specimen: memory CD4+ T cells sorted from blood. The receptors were sampled from a man between 18 and 35 years old in good health. The CDR3 runs from the conserved cysteine through the conserved F or W. D genes are given only for firm matches. Clone size is shown for a subset of rows, as once, few, many or a class of expanded clone.

abundance,j_gene,d_gene,v_gene,CDR3aa,CDR3nt
.,TRBJ2-3,TRBD1,TRBV30,CAWAPGQGGDTQYF,TGTGCCTGGGCCCCGGGACAGGGAGGAGATACGCAGTATTTT
once,TRBJ2-7,.,TRBV6-5,CASRTGIGYEQYF,TGTGCCAGCAGAACAGGGATCGGGTACGAGCAGTACTTC
.,TRBJ2-4,TRBD2,TRBV2,CASSEKAAGGLSGGKNIQYF,TGTGCCAGCAGTGAAAAGGCTGCGGGAGGGCTCAGCGGCGGCAAAAACATTCAGTACTTC
.,TRBJ2-1,TRBD1,TRBV7-7,CASSSRTGSNEQFF,TGTGCTAGCAGCTCTCGGACAGGGAGCAATGAGCAGTTCTTC
.,TRBJ2-7,TRBD2,TRBV5-4,CASSRIGTSGMYEQYF,TGTGCCAGCAGCCGAATTGGGACTAGCGGGATGTACGAGCAGTACTTC
.,TRBJ2-3,.,TRBV7-2,CASSLAIAGLSRDTQYF,TGTGCCAGCAGCTTAGCGATTGCTGGACTTTCCAGGGATACGCAGTATTTT
.,TRBJ1-5,.,TRBV5-4,CASSLGDGGGSNQPQHF,TGTGCCAGCAGCTTGGGGGACGGAGGGGGGAGCAATCAGCCCCAGCATTTT
few,TRBJ1-3,.,TRBV2,CASREGVLSSGNTIYF,TGTGCCAGCAGAGAAGGGGTTCTAAGCTCTGGAAACACCATATATTTT
.,TRBJ2-2,.,TRBV19,CASRRATNTGELFF,TGTGCCAGTAGGAGGGCCACGAACACCGGGGAGCTGTTTTTT
.,TRBJ2-5,TRBD2,TRBV28,CAAGASGAYQETQYF,TGTGCCGCCGGGGCTAGCGGGGCCTACCAAGAGACCCAGTACTTC
.,TRBJ2-5,TRBD2,TRBV5-4,CASSPQRGGRETQYF,TGTGCCAGCAGCCCCCAGCGGGGGGGCAGAGAGACCCAGTACTTC
once,TRBJ1-5,.,TRBV7-2,CASSLGTRGRNQPQHF,TGTGCCAGCAGCTTAGGTACACGGGGGCGCAATCAGCCCCAGCATTTT
.,TRBJ2-2,TRBD2,TRBV7-6,CASSLGTSGNTGELFF,TGTGCCAGCAGCTTAGGGACTAGCGGGAACACCGGGGAGCTGTTTTTT
.,TRBJ2-7,.,TRBV30,CAWSVKGLGTYEQYF,TGTGCCTGGAGTGTAAAGGGGCTAGGGACCTACGAGCAGTACTTC
.,TRBJ2-7,.,TRBV5-1,CASSLGGFGPYEQYF,TGCGCCAGCAGCTTGGGGGGTTTCGGCCCCTACGAGCAGTACTTC
.,TRBJ2-7,.,TRBV2,CASGASAPGEQYF,TGTGCCAGCGGGGCTAGCGCCCCTGGGGAGCAGTACTTC
many,TRBJ2-1,TRBD2,TRBV10-3,CAISEIAGSHEQFF,TGTGCCATCAGTGAAATAGCGGGATCCCATGAGCAGTTCTTC
.,TRBJ2-5,TRBD1,TRBV11-3,CASSSGTGVQETQYF,TGTGCCAGCAGCTCCGGGACAGGAGTCCAAGAGACCCAGTACTTC
.,TRBJ2-7,.,TRBV15,CATSITVQSYEQYF,TGTGCCACCAGCATAACGGTACAATCCTACGAGCAGTACTTC
.,TRBJ2-7,TRBD1,TRBV13,CASSPLGQADEQYF,TGTGCCAGCAGCCCCCTTGGACAGGCGGACGAGCAGTACTTC
.,TRBJ2-1,.,TRBV6-5,CASISQGHEQFF,TGTGCCAGCATCTCCCAGGGGCATGAGCAGTTCTTC
.,TRBJ2-1,TRBD1,TRBV19,CASKTGDSNNEQFF,TGTGCCAGCAAAACCGGGGACAGCAACAATGAGCAGTTCTTC
.,TRBJ2-7,.,TRBV6-5,CASRANAVSYEQYF,TGTGCCAGCAGGGCTAACGCGGTCTCCTACGAGCAGTACTTC
.,TRBJ2-1,.,TRBV6-4,CASSDPSGEQFF,TGTGCCAGCAGTGACCCGTCCGGGGAGCAGTTCTTC
.,TRBJ2-5,.,TRBV6-1,CASRGLLTQYF,TGTGCCAGCAGGGGACTGTTGACCCAGTACTTC
few,TRBJ2-3,.,TRBV6-1,CASSLVIDRTDTQYF,TGTGCCAGCAGTCTTGTAATTGACAGGACAGATACGCAGTATTTT
.,TRBJ1-2,.,TRBV5-4,CASSLDTAGNTF,TGTGCCAGCAGCTTGGACACGGCAGGAAACACCTTC
.,TRBJ2-7,.,TRBV19,CASRGRREQYF,TGTGCCAGTAGGGGACGGAGGGAGCAGTACTTC
.,TRBJ2-3,.,TRBV10-1,CASSETRSTDTQYF,TGCGCCAGCAGTGAGACTAGATCCACAGATACGCAGTATTTT
.,TRBJ1-4,.,TRBV5-1,CASSSRDGEKLFF,TGCGCCAGCAGCAGCCGGGACGGAGAAAAACTGTTTTTT
.,TRBJ2-3,.,TRBV7-2,CASSLVAKVSDTQYF,TGTGCCAGCAGCTTAGTAGCCAAAGTCTCAGATACGCAGTATTTT
.,TRBJ2-7,.,TRBV6-1,CASSEAETIGVSYEQYF,TGTGCCAGCAGTGAAGCCGAGACTATCGGGGTATCCTACGAGCAGTACTTC
many,TRBJ1-4,.,TRBV10-3,CAISEGSPNEKLFF,TGTGCCATCAGTGAGGGCAGCCCGAATGAAAAACTGTTTTTT
.,TRBJ2-5,.,TRBV7-2,CASSPQRRSEETQYF,TGTGCCAGCAGCCCACAAAGGAGATCCGAAGAGACCCAGTACTTC
.,TRBJ2-7,.,TRBV5-4,CASSLGAGAQAYEQYF,TGTGCCAGCAGCTTGGGGGCAGGGGCTCAAGCCTACGAGCAGTACTTC
.,TRBJ1-4,TRBD1,TRBV30,CAWSGGQINEKLFF,TGTGCCTGGAGTGGGGGACAGATAAATGAAAAACTGTTTTTT
.,TRBJ1-2,.,TRBV28,CASSETGANYGYTF,TGTGCCAGCAGCGAGACGGGAGCTAACTATGGCTACACCTTC
.,TRBJ2-2,.,TRBV5-1,CASSLLGPGNTGELFF,TGCGCCAGCAGCTTGCTCGGGCCGGGGAACACCGGGGAGCTGTTTTTT
.,TRBJ1-1,TRBD1,TRBV5-1,CASSSAQGSTEAFF,TGCGCCAGCAGCAGTGCACAGGGGAGCACTGAAGCTTTCTTT
.,TRBJ1-6,.,TRBV28,CASSLVEGSPLHF,TGTGCCAGCAGTTTAGTGGAAGGCTCACCCCTCCACTTT
.,TRBJ1-1,TRBD1,TRBV5-1,CASSEGQGGLGTEAFF,TGCGCCAGCAGCGAGGGACAGGGTGGGCTAGGGACTGAAGCTTTCTTT
.,TRBJ1-2,TRBD1,TRBV19,CASSIAGGWYGYTF,TGTGCCAGTAGTATCGCAGGGGGCTGGTATGGCTACACCTTC